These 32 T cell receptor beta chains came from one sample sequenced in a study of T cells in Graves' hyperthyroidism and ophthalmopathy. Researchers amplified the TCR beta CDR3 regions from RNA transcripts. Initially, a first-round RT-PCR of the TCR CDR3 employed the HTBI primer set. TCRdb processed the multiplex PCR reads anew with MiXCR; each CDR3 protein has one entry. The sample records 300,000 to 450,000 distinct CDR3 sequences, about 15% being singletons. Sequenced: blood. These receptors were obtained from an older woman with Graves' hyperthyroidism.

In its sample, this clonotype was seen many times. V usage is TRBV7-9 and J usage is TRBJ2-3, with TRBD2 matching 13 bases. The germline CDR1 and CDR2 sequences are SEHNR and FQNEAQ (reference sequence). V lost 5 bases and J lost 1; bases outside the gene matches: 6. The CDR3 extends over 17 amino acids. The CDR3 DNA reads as TGTGCCAGCAGCCCGCGGGGACTAGCGGGACGCACAGATACGCAGTATTTT. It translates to CASSPRGLAGRTDTQYF.

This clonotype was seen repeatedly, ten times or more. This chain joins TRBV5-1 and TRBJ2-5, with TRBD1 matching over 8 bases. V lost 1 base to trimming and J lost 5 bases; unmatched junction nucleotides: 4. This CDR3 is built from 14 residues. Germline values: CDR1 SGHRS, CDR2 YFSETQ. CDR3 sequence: CASSLQGAAETQYF. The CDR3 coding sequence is TGCGCCAGCAGCTTGCAGGGGGCAGCTGAGACCCAGTACTTC.

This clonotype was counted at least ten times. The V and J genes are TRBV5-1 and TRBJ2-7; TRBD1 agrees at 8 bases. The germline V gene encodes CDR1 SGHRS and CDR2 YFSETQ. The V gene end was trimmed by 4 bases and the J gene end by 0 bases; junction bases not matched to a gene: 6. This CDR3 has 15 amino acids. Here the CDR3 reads CASSQGAGSSYEQYF. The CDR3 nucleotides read TGCGCCAGCAGCCAGGGGGCGGGGAGCTCCTACGAGCAGTACTTC.

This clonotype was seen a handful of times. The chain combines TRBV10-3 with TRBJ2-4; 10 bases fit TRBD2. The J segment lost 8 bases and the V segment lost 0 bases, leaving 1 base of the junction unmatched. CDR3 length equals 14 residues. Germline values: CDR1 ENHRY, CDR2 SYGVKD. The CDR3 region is CAISESGTSDIQYF. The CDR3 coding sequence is TGTGCCATCAGTGAGTCCGGGACTAGCGACATTCAGTACTTC.

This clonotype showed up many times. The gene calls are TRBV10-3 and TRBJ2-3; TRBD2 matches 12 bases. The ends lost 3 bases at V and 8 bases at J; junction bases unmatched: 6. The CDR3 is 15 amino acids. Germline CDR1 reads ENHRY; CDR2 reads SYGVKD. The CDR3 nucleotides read TGTGCCATCAGTGACGTGGCTAGCGGGAGGGCTACGCAGTATTTT. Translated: CAISDVASGRATQYF.

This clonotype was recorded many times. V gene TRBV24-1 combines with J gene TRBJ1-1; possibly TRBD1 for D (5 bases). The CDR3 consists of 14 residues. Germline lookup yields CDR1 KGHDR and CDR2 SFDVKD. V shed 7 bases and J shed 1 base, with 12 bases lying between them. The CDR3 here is CATRGDGENTEAFF. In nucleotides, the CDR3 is TGTGCCACCAGGGGGGATGGGGAGAACACTGAAGCTTTCTTT.

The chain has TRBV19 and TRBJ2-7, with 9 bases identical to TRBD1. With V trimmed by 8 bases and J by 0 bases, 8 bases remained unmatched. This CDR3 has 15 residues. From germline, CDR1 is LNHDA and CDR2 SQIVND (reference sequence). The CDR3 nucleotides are TGTGCCAGTGGTCCCCCGGGACAGGGCTCCTACGAGCAGTACTTC. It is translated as CASGPPGQGSYEQYF.

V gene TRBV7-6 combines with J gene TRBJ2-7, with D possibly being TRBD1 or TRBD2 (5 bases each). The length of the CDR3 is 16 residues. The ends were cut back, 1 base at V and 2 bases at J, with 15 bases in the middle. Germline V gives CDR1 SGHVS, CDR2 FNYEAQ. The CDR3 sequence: CASSLGQRGDPYEQYF. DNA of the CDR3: TGTGCCAGCAGCTTAGGCCAAAGAGGGGATCCCTACGAGCAGTACTTC.

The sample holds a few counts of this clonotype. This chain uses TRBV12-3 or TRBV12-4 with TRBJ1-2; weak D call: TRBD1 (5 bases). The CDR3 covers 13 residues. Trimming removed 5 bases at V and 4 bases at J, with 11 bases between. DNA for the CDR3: TGTGCCAGCAGTCCCAGGGTCGGCTATGGCTACACCTTC. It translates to CASSPRVGYGYTF.

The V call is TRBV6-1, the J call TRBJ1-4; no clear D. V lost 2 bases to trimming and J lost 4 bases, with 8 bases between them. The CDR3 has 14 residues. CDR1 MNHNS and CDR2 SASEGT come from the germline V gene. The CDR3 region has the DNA TGTGCCAGCAGTGAATATATGGGTAATGAAAAACTGTTTTTT. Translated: CASSEYMGNEKLFF.

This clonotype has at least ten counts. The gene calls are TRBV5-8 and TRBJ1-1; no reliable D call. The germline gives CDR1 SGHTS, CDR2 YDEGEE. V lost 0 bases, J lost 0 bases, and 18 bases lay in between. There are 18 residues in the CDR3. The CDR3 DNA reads TGTGCCAGCAGCTTGGCCTTTTCATATGTTTCCATGAACACTGAAGCTTTCTTT. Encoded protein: CASSLAFSYVSMNTEAFF.

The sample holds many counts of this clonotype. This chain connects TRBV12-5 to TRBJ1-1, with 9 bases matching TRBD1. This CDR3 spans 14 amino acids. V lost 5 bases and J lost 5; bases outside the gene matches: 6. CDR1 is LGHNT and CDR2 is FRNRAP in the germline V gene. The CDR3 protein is CASGTGQGGTEAFF. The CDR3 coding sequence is TGTGCTAGTGGTACGGGACAGGGTGGGACTGAAGCTTTCTTT.

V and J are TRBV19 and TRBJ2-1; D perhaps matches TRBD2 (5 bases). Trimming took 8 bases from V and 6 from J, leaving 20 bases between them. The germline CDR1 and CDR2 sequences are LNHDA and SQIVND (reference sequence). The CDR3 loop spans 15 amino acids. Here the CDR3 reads CASGPLVGWPNEQFF. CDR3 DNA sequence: TGTGCCAGTGGACCACTAGTTGGGTGGCCCAATGAGCAGTTCTTC.

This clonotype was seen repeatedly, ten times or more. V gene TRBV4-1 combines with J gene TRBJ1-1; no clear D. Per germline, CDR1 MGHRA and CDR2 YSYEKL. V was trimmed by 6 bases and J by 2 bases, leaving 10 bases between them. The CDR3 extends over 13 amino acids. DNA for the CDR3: TGCGCCAGCAGTTTCTATTATAACACTGAAGCTTTCTTT. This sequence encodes CASSFYYNTEAFF.

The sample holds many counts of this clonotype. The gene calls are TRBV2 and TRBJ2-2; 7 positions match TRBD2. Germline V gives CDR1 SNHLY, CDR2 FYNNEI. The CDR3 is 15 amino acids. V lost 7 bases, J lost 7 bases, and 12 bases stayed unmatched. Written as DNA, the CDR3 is TGTGCCAGCACCGCGGGGGAGGGCCGAAGCGGGGAGCTGTTTTTT. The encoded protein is CASTAGEGRSGELFF.

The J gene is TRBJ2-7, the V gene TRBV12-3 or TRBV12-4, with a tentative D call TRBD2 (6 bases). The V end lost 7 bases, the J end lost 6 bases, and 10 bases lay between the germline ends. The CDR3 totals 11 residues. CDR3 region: CASTWGGEQYF. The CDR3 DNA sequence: TGTGCCAGCACCTGGGGAGGCGAGCAGTACTTC.

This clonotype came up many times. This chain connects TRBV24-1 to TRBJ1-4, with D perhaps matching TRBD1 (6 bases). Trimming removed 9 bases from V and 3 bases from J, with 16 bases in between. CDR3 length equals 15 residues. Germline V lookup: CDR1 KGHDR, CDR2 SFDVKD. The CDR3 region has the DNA TGTGCCACCTCCCAGTCAGGGGCAGCTAATGAAAAACTGTTTTTT. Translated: CATSQSGAANEKLFF.

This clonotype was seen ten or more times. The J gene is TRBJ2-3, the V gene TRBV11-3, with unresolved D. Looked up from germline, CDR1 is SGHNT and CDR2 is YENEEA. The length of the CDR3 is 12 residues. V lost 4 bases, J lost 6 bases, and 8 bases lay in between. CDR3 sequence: CASSSDVDTQYF. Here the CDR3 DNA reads TGTGCCAGCAGCTCGGACGTGGATACGCAGTATTTT.

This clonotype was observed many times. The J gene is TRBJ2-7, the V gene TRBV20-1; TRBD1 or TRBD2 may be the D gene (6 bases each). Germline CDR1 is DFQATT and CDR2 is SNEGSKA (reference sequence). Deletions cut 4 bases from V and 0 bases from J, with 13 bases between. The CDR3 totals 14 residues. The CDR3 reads CSATRDTSSYEQYF. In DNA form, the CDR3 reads TGCAGTGCTACGCGGGACACAAGCTCCTACGAGCAGTACTTC.

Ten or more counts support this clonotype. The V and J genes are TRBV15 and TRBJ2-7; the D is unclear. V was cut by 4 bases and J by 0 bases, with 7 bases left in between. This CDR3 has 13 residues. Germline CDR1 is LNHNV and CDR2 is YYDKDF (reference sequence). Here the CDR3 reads CATSTRSSYEQYF. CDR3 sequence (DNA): TGTGCCACCAGCACCCGGAGCTCCTACGAGCAGTACTTC.

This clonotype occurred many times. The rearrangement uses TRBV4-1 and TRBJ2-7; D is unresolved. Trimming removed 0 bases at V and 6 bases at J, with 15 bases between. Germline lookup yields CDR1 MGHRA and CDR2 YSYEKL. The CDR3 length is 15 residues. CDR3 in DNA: TGCGCCAGCAGCCAAGATGATTCTTCGTATCGCGAGCAGTACTTC. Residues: CASSQDDSSYREQYF.

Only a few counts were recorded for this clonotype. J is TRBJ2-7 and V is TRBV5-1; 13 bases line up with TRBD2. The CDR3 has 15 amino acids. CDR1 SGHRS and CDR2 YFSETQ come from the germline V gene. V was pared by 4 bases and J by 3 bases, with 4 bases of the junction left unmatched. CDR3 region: CASSTGTSGNYEQYF. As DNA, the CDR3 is TGCGCCAGCAGCACAGGGACTAGCGGGAACTACGAGCAGTACTTC.

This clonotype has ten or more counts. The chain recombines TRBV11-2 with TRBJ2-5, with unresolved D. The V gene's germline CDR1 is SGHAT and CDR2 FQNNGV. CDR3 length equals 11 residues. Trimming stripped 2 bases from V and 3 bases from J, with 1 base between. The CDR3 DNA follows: TGTGCCAGCAGCTTAAAAGAGACCCAGTACTTC. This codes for CASSLKETQYF.

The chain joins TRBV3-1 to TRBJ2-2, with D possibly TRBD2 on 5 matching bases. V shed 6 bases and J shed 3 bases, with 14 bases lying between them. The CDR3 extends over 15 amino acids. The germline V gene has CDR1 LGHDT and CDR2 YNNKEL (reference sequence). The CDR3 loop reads CASSLLGRDTGELFF. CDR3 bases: TGTGCCAGCAGTCTTCTAGGGCGGGACACCGGGGAGCTGTTTTTT. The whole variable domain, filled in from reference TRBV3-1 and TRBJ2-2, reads DTAVSQTPKYLVTQMGNDKSIKCEQNLGHDTMYWYKQDSKKFLKIMFSYNNKELIINETVPNRFSPKSPDKAHLNLHINSLELGDSAVYFCASSLLGRDTGELFFGEGSRLTVL.

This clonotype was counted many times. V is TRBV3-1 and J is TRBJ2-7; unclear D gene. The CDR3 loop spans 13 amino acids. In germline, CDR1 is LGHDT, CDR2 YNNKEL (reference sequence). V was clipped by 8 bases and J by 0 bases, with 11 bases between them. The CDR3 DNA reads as TGTGCCAGCGCCCAGGCGTTCTCCTACGAGCAGTACTTC. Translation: CASAQAFSYEQYF.

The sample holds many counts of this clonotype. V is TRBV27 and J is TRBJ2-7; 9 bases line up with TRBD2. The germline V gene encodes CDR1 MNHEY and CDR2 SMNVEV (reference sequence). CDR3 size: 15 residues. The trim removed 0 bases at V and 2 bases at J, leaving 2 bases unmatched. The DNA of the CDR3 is TGTGCCAGCAGTTTATCTAGCGGGAGTCCCTACGAGCAGTACTTC. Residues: CASSLSSGSPYEQYF.

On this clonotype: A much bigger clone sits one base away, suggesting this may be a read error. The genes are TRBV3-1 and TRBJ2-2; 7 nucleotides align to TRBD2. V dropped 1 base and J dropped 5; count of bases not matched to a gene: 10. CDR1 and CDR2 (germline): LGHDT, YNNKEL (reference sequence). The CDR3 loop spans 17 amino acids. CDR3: CASSQGTWGEGTGELFF. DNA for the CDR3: TGTGCCAGCAGCCAAGGGACTTGGGGGGAGGGAACCGGGGAGCTGTTTTTT.

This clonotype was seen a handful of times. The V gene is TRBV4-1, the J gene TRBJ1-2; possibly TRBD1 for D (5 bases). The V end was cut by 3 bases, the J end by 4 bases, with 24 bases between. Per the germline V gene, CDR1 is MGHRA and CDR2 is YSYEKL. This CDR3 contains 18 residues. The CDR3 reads CASSQPIRATGNAYGYTF. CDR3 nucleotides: TGCGCCAGCAGCCAGCCTATTAGGGCTACAGGAAACGCCTATGGCTACACCTTC.

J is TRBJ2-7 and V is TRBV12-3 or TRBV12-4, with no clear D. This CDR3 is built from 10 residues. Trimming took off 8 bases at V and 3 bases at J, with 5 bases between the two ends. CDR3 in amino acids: CASVIYEQYF. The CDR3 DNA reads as TGTGCCAGCGTAATCTACGAGCAGTACTTC.

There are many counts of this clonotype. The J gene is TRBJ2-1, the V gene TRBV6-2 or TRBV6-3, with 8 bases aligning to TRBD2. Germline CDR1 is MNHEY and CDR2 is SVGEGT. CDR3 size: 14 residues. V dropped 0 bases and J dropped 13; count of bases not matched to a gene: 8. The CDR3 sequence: CASSYSLAGLEQFF. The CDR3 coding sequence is TGTGCCAGCAGTTACTCTCTAGCGGGTCTAGAACAGTTCTTC.

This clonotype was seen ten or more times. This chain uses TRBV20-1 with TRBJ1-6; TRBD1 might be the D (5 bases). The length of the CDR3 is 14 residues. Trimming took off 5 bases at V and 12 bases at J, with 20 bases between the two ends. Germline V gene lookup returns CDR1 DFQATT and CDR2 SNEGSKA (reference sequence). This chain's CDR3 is CSAGYAGRGIPLHF. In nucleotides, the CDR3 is TGCAGTGCTGGGTACGCGGGACGGGGGATACCCCTCCACTTT.

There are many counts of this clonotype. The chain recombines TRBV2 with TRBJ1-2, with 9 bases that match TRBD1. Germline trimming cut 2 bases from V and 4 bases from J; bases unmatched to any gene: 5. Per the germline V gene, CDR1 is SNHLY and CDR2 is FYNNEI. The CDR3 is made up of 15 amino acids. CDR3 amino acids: CASSEQQGAGYGYTF. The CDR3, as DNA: TGTGCCAGCAGTGAACAACAGGGGGCCGGCTATGGCTACACCTTC.